These T cell receptor beta chains were read from a single sample in a study of T cell responses to AZD1222 COVID-19 vaccine. Using immunoSEQ multiplex PCR, the repertoire was profiled, and TCRdb retains in-frame clones only, with some absent. The sample consists of about 140,000 clones, roughly nine tenths of them appearing once. Material: peripheral blood, obtained 28 days after the second AZD1222 dose. The source of these receptors is an adult who received the AZD1222 COVID-19 vaccine. Each CDR3 is given with its conserved first and last residue. D genes are given only for firm matches. Clone size is not always given. Where it is, it says once, few, many or a class for expanded clones.

D	V	size	J	CDR3	DNA
-	TRBV29-1	-	TRBJ2-5	CSVEQARNSQETQYF	TGCAGCGTTGAACAGGCCCGAAATTCTCAAGAGACCCAGTACTTC
-	TRBV11-3	once	TRBJ2-7	CASSLEGRRTPRLHEQYF	TGTGCCAGCAGCTTAGAGGGGCGAAGAACCCCCCGTCTCCACGAGCAGTACTTC
TRBD1	TRBV13	-	TRBJ1-1	CASSSGGFEATEAFF	TGTGCCAGCAGTTCAGGGGGCTTCGAGGCCACTGAAGCTTTCTTT
TRBD1	TRBV6-5	once	TRBJ2-5	CASSWKKGTASQTQYF	TGTGCCAGCAGTTGGAAAAAGGGGACAGCAAGTCAGACCCAGTACTTC
-	TRBV6-6	-	TRBJ1-1	CASSPGVNTEAFF	TGTGCCAGCAGCCCAGGGGTGAACACTGAAGCTTTCTTT
TRBD1	TRBV7-9	-	TRBJ2-7	CASSPIGTETYEQYF	TGTGCCAGCAGCCCAATAGGGACAGAGACTTACGAGCAGTACTTC
-	TRBV2	-	TRBJ2-7	CASTPKGKSLESVEQYF	TGTGCCAGCACCCCTAAGGGAAAGAGTCTCGAGTCGGTCGAGCAGTACTTC
-	TRBV18	-	TRBJ1-2	CASSPDGTYGYTF	TGTGCCAGCTCACCGGACGGAACCTATGGCTACACCTTC
-	TRBV15	-	TRBJ2-5	CATRNRGREETQYF	TGTGCCACCAGGAACAGGGGTCGGGAGGAGACCCAGTACTTC
-	TRBV6-5	-	TRBJ1-5	CASSYGGGNQPQHF	TGTGCCAGCAGTTACGGGGGGGGCAATCAGCCCCAGCATTTT
-	TRBV6-5	-	TRBJ1-1	CASKSQGKTEAFF	TGTGCCAGCAAGAGCCAGGGGAAGACTGAAGCTTTCTTT
-	TRBV24-1	-	TRBJ1-2	CATSDEGRGYTF	TGTGCCACCAGTGATGAGGGACGGGGCTACACCTTC
-	TRBV2	once	TRBJ2-5	CASSLFGGRETQYF	TGTGCCAGCAGCCTTTTTGGGGGTCGCGAGACCCAGTACTTC
-	TRBV5-1	-	TRBJ2-1	CASSLSRAGYNEQFF	TGCGCCAGCAGCTTATCCAGGGCGGGCTACAATGAGCAGTTCTTC
TRBD1	TRBV7-2	-	TRBJ2-1	CASSSTGYNEQFF	TGTGCCAGCAGCTCGACAGGGTACAATGAGCAGTTCTTC
-	TRBV19	once	TRBJ1-5	CASSPPQHSNQPQHF	TGTGCCAGTAGCCCTCCCCAGCATAGCAATCAGCCCCAGCATTTT
-	TRBV6-1	-	TRBJ1-1	CASSDGQFNTEAFF	TGTGCCAGCAGTGATGGGCAATTTAACACTGAAGCTTTCTTT
-	TRBV7-9	-	TRBJ1-2	CAGSLDIGGYTF	TGTGCCGGCAGCTTAGATATCGGGGGCTACACCTTC
-	TRBV5-1	once	TRBJ2-7	CASSLGGYEQYF	TGCGCCAGCAGCTTGGGGGGCTACGAGCAGTACTTC
-	TRBV5-1	-	TRBJ1-1	CASSLNGQGFNTEAFF	TGCGCCAGCAGCCTGAATGGTCAGGGTTTTAACACTGAAGCTTTCTTT
-	TRBV5-1	-	TRBJ1-1	CASSENGQRLMNTEAFF	TGCGCCAGCAGCGAAAACGGACAGAGGCTAATGAACACTGAAGCTTTCTTT
-	TRBV10-3	-	TRBJ1-5	CAISHRESNQPQHF	TGTGCCATCAGTCACAGGGAAAGCAATCAGCCCCAGCATTTT
-	TRBV7-2	-	TRBJ1-3	CASSSLGGYSGNTIYF	TGTGCCAGCAGCTCGCTCGGGGGTTACTCTGGAAACACCATATATTTT
TRBD2	TRBV4-1	-	TRBJ2-2	CASRTSGIGPGELFF	TGCGCCAGCCGGACTAGCGGGATCGGCCCCGGGGAGCTGTTTTTT
TRBD2	TRBV3-1/TRBV3-2	-	TRBJ2-1	CASSQLARGRLASEQFF	TGTGCCAGCAGCCAATTAGCAAGAGGAAGACTAGCCAGTGAGCAGTTCTTC
-	TRBV30	once	TRBJ1-4	CAWSDGNGEKLFF	TGTGCCTGGAGTGACGGTAACGGTGAAAAACTGTTTTTT
-	TRBV7-8	-	TRBJ2-3	CASSYMEADTQYF	TGTGCCAGCAGCTATATGGAGGCAGATACGCAGTATTTT
TRBD2	TRBV10-1	-	TRBJ2-5	CASITGTSDGETQYF	TGCGCCAGCATTACCGGGACTAGCGATGGGGAGACCCAGTACTTC
-	TRBV7-2	-	TRBJ2-4	CASSLGWAKNIQYF	TGTGCCAGCAGCTTAGGATGGGCCAAAAACATTCAGTACTTC
-	TRBV21-1	-	TRBJ2-2	CASSKAQRAGELFF	TGTGCCAGCAGCAAAGCGCAGAGGGCCGGGGAGCTGTTTTTT
-	TRBV5-4	-	TRBJ1-1	CASSLYGIKYTEAFF	TGTGCCAGCAGCTTATATGGCATCAAGTACACTGAAGCTTTCTTT
-	TRBV28	-	TRBJ1-2	CASIPGVRTNYGYTF	TGTGCCAGCATCCCCGGGGTGAGGACTAACTATGGCTACACCTTC
-	TRBV9	-	TRBJ1-3	CASSAGAFENTIYF	TGTGCCAGCAGCGCAGGGGCCTTTGAAAACACCATATATTTT
-	TRBV11-3	-	TRBJ2-1	CASSLDRYGISLNEQFF	TGTGCCAGCAGCTTAGATCGTTACGGGATTAGTTTGAATGAGCAGTTCTTC
TRBD2	TRBV2	many	TRBJ2-5	CASTERTSGTQTQYF	TGTGCCAGCACCGAACGGACTAGCGGGACACAGACCCAGTACTTC
TRBD1	TRBV6-2/TRBV6-3	once	TRBJ1-1	CASSPVQGATEAFF	TGTGCCAGCAGCCCCGTACAGGGGGCAACTGAAGCTTTCTTT
-	TRBV3-1/TRBV3-2	once	TRBJ2-2	CASSQVLATGELFF	TGTGCCAGCAGCCAAGTACTGGCTACCGGGGAGCTGTTTTTT
-	TRBV6-5	-	TRBJ2-3	CASSYSGLSTDTQYF	TGTGCCAGCAGTTACTCCGGGCTTAGCACAGATACGCAGTATTTT
-	TRBV2	-	TRBJ1-1	CASTVRDTEAFF	TGTGCCAGCACCGTGAGGGACACTGAAGCTTTCTTT
-	TRBV19	-	TRBJ2-3	CASSIEGSRDTQYF	TGTGCCAGTAGTATAGAGGGCTCACGGGATACGCAGTATTTT
TRBD2	TRBV27	-	TRBJ2-7	CASSPGLAGGPVQYF	TGTGCCAGCAGTCCGGGACTAGCGGGAGGGCCAGTTCAGTACTTC
-	TRBV7-9	once	TRBJ1-4	CASSRTEATNEKLFF	TGTGCCAGCAGTAGGACCGAGGCAACTAATGAAAAACTGTTTTTT
TRBD2	TRBV9	-	TRBJ2-4	CASSSGTSGKNIQYF	TGTGCCAGCAGCTCCGGGACTAGCGGCAAAAACATTCAGTACTTC
TRBD1	TRBV27	-	TRBJ2-7	CASRDSFFYEQYF	TGTGCCAGTCGGGACAGCTTTTTCTACGAGCAGTACTTC
TRBD1	TRBV7-2	-	TRBJ1-4	CASRPDRQNEKLFF	TGTGCCAGCAGGCCGGACAGGCAAAATGAAAAACTGTTTTTT
-	TRBV24-1	-	TRBJ2-2	CATSDRKTVNTGELFF	TGTGCCACCAGTGACCGGAAAACCGTTAACACCGGGGAGCTGTTTTTT
TRBD1	TRBV19	few	TRBJ2-2	CASSVQGGNTGELFF	TGTGCCAGTAGCGTACAGGGGGGGAACACCGGGGAGCTGTTTTTT
TRBD2	TRBV24-1	-	TRBJ2-3	CATSDSERERGTDTQYF	TGTGCCACCAGTGATTCCGAGCGGGAGAGGGGAACAGATACGCAGTATTTT
-	TRBV5-1	few	TRBJ2-5	CASRAQGGETQYF	TGCGCCAGCAGGGCCCAGGGGGGAGAGACCCAGTACTTC
-	TRBV28	-	TRBJ2-7	CASSLLVPRLGDYEQYF	TGTGCCAGCAGTTTATTGGTCCCCAGACTGGGAGACTACGAGCAGTACTTC
TRBD1	TRBV6-5	-	TRBJ1-1	CASSYRTGDTEAFF	TGTGCCAGCAGTTACCGGACAGGGGACACTGAAGCTTTCTTT
-	TRBV27	-	TRBJ1-2	CASSSRGAGSYGYTF	TGTGCCAGCAGTTCCCGGGGAGCAGGGAGCTATGGCTACACCTTC
-	TRBV7-3	-	TRBJ2-2	CASSFNTGGGELFF	TGTGCCAGCAGCTTCAATACCGGCGGCGGGGAGCTGTTTTTT
-	TRBV6-5	-	TRBJ1-5	CASILTGNSNQPQHF	TGTGCCAGCATCTTGACAGGAAATAGCAATCAGCCCCAGCATTTT
TRBD1	TRBV28	-	TRBJ1-5	CASSAGGPNQPQHF	TGTGCCAGCAGTGCAGGGGGCCCCAATCAGCCCCAGCATTTT
TRBD2	TRBV6-1	once	TRBJ2-3	CASSEASGRTSDTQYF	TGTGCCAGCAGTGAGGCTAGCGGGAGGACCTCAGATACGCAGTATTTT
TRBD1	TRBV7-9	-	TRBJ1-5	CASSSVRGQGNQPQHF	TGTGCCAGCAGCTCCGTCAGGGGGCAAGGCAATCAGCCCCAGCATTTT
-	TRBV7-2	-	TRBJ1-5	CASSLTGQPQHF	TGTGCCAGCAGCTTAACGGGTCAGCCCCAGCATTTT
TRBD2	TRBV9	-	TRBJ2-2	CASSVGGRTGELFF	TGTGCCAGCAGCGTGGGCGGGAGGACCGGGGAGCTGTTTTTT
-	TRBV7-9	-	TRBJ1-5	CASSLSGNQPQHF	TGTGCCAGCAGCTTGAGTGGTAATCAGCCCCAGCATTTT